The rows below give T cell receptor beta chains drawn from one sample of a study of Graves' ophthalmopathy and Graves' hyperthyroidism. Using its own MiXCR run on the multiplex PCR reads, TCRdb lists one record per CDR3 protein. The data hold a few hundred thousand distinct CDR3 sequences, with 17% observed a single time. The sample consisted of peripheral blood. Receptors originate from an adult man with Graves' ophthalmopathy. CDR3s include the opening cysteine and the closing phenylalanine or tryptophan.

CASSMRKDRETQYF TRBV19
CASSADRGLYTEAFF TRBV25-1
CASRGPRGKNIQYF TRBV2
CSARPKGDVAKNIQYF TRBV20-1
CASSLGTGGDYGYTF TRBV7-8
CASSRLIAGAGETQYF TRBV6-1
CASSLEVQGNDEQYF TRBV5-1
CASSQEAGSSRETQYF TRBV14
CASSEAAPEAFF TRBV6-1
CASSIAGRSSYEQYF TRBV19
CATSRVGGEGYEQYF TRBV15
CASSSRTGYGYTF TRBV7-2
CAWSDYTEAFF TRBV30
CASSPGTGEYEQYF TRBV12-3/TRBV12-4
CASSQAGRYQETQYF TRBV3-1
CSASGRGYTGELFF TRBV20-1
CASSSQGMSTDTQYF TRBV6-5
CASSPTGGNEQYF TRBV19
CASSPWGVQETQYF TRBV7-8
CASSLGTGPTGNTIYF TRBV11-2
CASSPGGPGNTIYF TRBV12-3/TRBV12-4
CSARDRGQGNYHGYTF TRBV20-1